This is a list of T cell receptor beta chains from one sample in a study of metastatic and nonmetastatic thyroid tumors. TCRdb re-analyzed the PCR reads using MiXCR. Among fewer than 4,500 clones listed, approximately 35% were seen once. Input material: tumor tissue. These receptor sequences come from a male donor with papillary thyroid cancer or a benign thyroid nodule (not recorded which). Some clones in this sample may be carry-over from other donors' samples. Both conserved end residues are part of each CDR3. Each record gives: D gene, clone size, V gene, J gene, CDR3 DNA, CDR3 protein. The D gene is left open where the match is weak. Size is omitted from some rows. Given values are once, few, many or a class for expanded clones.

>-|-|TRBV11-2|TRBJ2-5
TGTGCCAGCAGCTTAGATTCGGCGACTCGGGCCCCCAGTGAGACCCAGTACTTC
CASSLDSATRAPSETQYF
>-|-|TRBV19|TRBJ2-1
TGTGCCAGTTCCCACCGAGGAGGCAATGAGCAGTTCTTC
CASSHRGGNEQFF
>-|-|TRBV6-6|TRBJ1-3
TGTGCCAGCAGTTATGGCAGTGACTCTGGAAACACCATATATTTT
CASSYGSDSGNTIYF
>TRBD1|-|TRBV2|TRBJ1-1
TGTGCCAGCAGTGAAGCACCACCGGGACAGGGGAACACTGAAGCTTTCTTT
CASSEAPPGQGNTEAFF
>-|-|TRBV24-1|TRBJ2-1
TGTGCCACTAGTGGGATGGGCATCAATGAGCAGTTCTTC
CATSGMGINEQFF
>TRBD2|few|TRBV19|TRBJ2-2
TGTGCCAGTAGTATTCTAGCGGGGAACACCGGGGAGCTGTTTTTT
CASSILAGNTGELFF
>-|few|TRBV6-1|TRBJ1-1
TGTGCCAGCATGGGGCACACTGAAGCTTTCTTT
CASMGHTEAFF
>TRBD1|few|TRBV19|TRBJ2-2
TGTGCCTCGAACAGGGGGCACACCGGGGAGCTGTTTTTT
CASNRGHTGELFF
>-|-|TRBV30|TRBJ1-1
TGTGCCTGGAGTGTAGTGCTGGGAGAAGCTTTCTTT
CAWSVVLGEAFF
>-|once|TRBV5-4|TRBJ1-1
TGTGCCAGCAGCTCGATGGGACTCCTGAACACTGAAGCTTTCTTT
CASSSMGLLNTEAFF
>TRBD1|-|TRBV19|TRBJ1-2
TGTGCCAGTAGTATTAGGACAGGGCGGAGGGAGAATGGCTACACCTTC
CASSIRTGRRENGYTF
>TRBD2|-|TRBV11-3|TRBJ2-1
TGTGCCAGCAGCTTGGGACTAGCGGAAAACAATGAGCAGTTCTTC
CASSLGLAENNEQFF
>TRBD2|-|TRBV19|TRBJ2-7
TGTGCCAGTAGTCGCGGACTAGCGGGAGGGGGGCTTTACGAGCAGTACTTC
CASSRGLAGGGLYEQYF
>-|few|TRBV19|TRBJ1-1
TGTGCCAGTAGTATAGGGGTCGCTGAAGCTTTCTTT
CASSIGVAEAFF